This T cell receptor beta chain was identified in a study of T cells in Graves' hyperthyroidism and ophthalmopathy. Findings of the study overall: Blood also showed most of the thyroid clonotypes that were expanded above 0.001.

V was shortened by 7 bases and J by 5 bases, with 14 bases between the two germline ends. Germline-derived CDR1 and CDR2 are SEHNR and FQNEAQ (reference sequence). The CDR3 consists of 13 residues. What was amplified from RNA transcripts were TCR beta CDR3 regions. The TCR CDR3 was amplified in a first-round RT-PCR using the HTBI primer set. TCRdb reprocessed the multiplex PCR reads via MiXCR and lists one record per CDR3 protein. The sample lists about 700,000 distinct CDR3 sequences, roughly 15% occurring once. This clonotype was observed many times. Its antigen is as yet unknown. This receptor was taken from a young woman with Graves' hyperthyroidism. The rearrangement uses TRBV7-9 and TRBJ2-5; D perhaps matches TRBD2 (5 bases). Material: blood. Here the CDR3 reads CASTLQKRETQYF. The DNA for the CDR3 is TGTGCCAGCACTCTTCAGAAGCGGGAGACCCAGTACTTC.